A single sample is the source of the 31 T cell receptor beta chains below, sequenced in a study of blood T cell repertoires in COVID-19. Sequencing used immunoSEQ multiplex PCR; TCRdb keeps in-frame clones, though not all of them. The sample has around 250,000 clones; approximately 84% are singletons. The sequenced material came from PBMCs or T cells enriched from blood (not recorded which). Every receptor here comes from a woman between 45 and 60 years old who had been exposed to COVID-19.

The rearrangement joins TRBV18 to TRBJ1-4; 9 bases fit TRBD1. CDR1 and CDR2 (germline): KGHSH, LQKENI. Germline trimming cut 1 base from V and 10 bases from J; bases unmatched to any gene: 7. The CDR3 sequence is 15 residues long. The CDR3 coding sequence is TGTGCCAGCTCACCACAAGGGACAGGGTTGGGAAAACTGTTTTTT. It is translated as CASSPQGTGLGKLFF.

This clone has only a few counts. This chain links TRBV7-9 with TRBJ2-5; 8 nucleotides match TRBD1. Unmatched junction bases numbered 13, after V lost 5 bases and J lost 5 bases. CDR1 SEHNR and CDR2 FQNEAQ come from the germline V gene (reference sequence). This CDR3 is built from 16 residues. The CDR3 DNA reads TGTGCCAGCAGCCCACTTGGGGCAGGGGGCGGCGAGACCCAGTACTTC. This sequence encodes CASSPLGAGGGETQYF.

This clone was found a few times. The chain couples TRBV9 to TRBJ2-3; 10 bases agree with TRBD2. The V gene's germline CDR1 is SGDLS and CDR2 YYNGEE. The CDR3 loop spans 15 amino acids. Germline trimming cut 3 bases from V and 5 bases from J; bases unmatched to any gene: 6. In DNA, the CDR3 is TGTGCCAGCAGCGCAGCGGGGGGGCGGAAAGATACGCAGTATTTT. It specifies CASSAAGGRKDTQYF.

The chain is built from TRBV6-1 and TRBJ1-3; D possibly corresponds to TRBD1 (5 bases). This CDR3 region has 13 residues. CDR1 and CDR2 from the germline V gene are MNHNS and SASEGT. The V end was cut by 3 bases, the J end by 4 bases, with 7 bases between. This CDR3 is CASSEGRGNTIYF. CDR3 DNA: TGTGCCAGCAGTGAGGGGCGAGGAAACACCATATATTTT.

The gene calls are TRBV20-1 and TRBJ1-2, with unresolved D. The length of the CDR3 is 11 residues. V dropped 1 base and J dropped 8 bases, with 8 bases sitting between them. Germline assignment: CDR1 DFQATT and CDR2 SNEGSKA (reference sequence). The CDR3 region has the DNA TGCAGTGCTAGAGGGTGGGAGGGCTACACCTTC. Translating it yields CSARGWEGYTF.

This clone showed up just a few times. The V call is TRBV9, the J call TRBJ2-1, with a tentative D call TRBD1 (6 bases). The CDR3 has 17 residues. Germline V gene data show CDR1 as SGDLS and CDR2 as YYNGEE. The V and J ends lost 0 bases and 0 bases respectively, with 13 bases between them. The CDR3 region is CASSVDRGISSYNEQFF. The CDR3 coding sequence is TGTGCCAGCAGCGTAGATAGGGGGATTAGCTCCTACAATGAGCAGTTCTTC.

The chain has TRBV7-2 and TRBJ1-2, with TRBD1 identical over 8 bases. Germline CDR1 SGHTA, CDR2 FQGNSA. J lost 6 bases, V lost 4 bases, and 10 bases had no gene match. This CDR3 comprises 15 residues. This CDR3 reads CASSSQTGVGDGYTF. As DNA, the CDR3 is TGTGCCAGCAGCTCCCAGACAGGGGTGGGAGATGGCTACACCTTC.

The chain uses TRBV5-1 and TRBJ1-1; perhaps TRBD1 as D (6 bases). Trimming shortened V by 7 bases and J by 4 bases, and 17 bases separated the two germline ends. The CDR3 is 14 residues long. Per germline, CDR1 SGHRS and CDR2 YFSETQ. CDR3 sequence reads: CASSRDIQTTEAFF. The CDR3 bases are TGCGCCAGCTCCCGGGACATCCAGACCACTGAAGCTTTCTTT.

This chain uses TRBV28 with TRBJ2-3; D might be TRBD1 (6 bases). Germline V gene lookup returns CDR1 MDHEN and CDR2 SYDVKM. This CDR3 is 16 amino acids long. V lost 7 bases and J 2 bases, leaving 19 bases between the germline ends. In DNA, the CDR3 is TGTGCCAGCACCCCTGGGGGCCTCGATAACACAGATACGCAGTATTTT. Encoded protein: CASTPGGLDNTDTQYF.

The CDR3 DNA reads as TGTGCCATCAGTGAGTCGGGGGCCGGTGGCTACACCTTC. Its translation: CAISESGAGGYTF. The chain couples TRBV10-3 to TRBJ1-2; possible D gene TRBD1, 6 bases. Germline CDR1 ENHRY, CDR2 SYGVKD. V lost 0 bases and J lost 7, with 9 bases in between. CDR3 length equals 13 residues.

The V and J genes are TRBV27 and TRBJ2-5; possibly TRBD1 for D (6 bases). V was trimmed by 4 bases and J by 6 bases, leaving 18 bases between them. The CDR3 has 15 amino acids. From germline, CDR1 is MNHEY and CDR2 SMNVEV (reference sequence). This CDR3 is CASSSIQGYEKTQYF. The CDR3 DNA reads TGTGCCAGCAGTTCAATACAGGGTTACGAAAAGACCCAGTACTTC.

The CDR3 nucleotides read TGTGCCAGCCGTAGCGGGGGTCTGTACAATGAGCAGTTCTTC. This encodes CASRSGGLYNEQFF. The chain couples TRBV27 to TRBJ2-1, with 9 positions matching TRBD2. This CDR3 has 14 residues. Germline values: CDR1 MNHEY, CDR2 SMNVEV (reference sequence). The trim removed 8 bases at V and 4 bases at J, leaving 6 bases unmatched.

This sequence joins TRBV5-1 and TRBJ1-6; no firm D call. Between the trimmed V and J ends, which lost 0 bases and 6 bases, there was a span of 19 bases. Germline CDR1 SGHRS, CDR2 YFSETQ. The CDR3 has 18 amino acids. CDR3 region: CASSLVPPAAFGNSPLHF. CDR3 DNA sequence: TGCGCCAGCAGCTTGGTACCCCCAGCAGCGTTTGGTAATTCACCCCTCCACTTT.

V and J are TRBV28 and TRBJ2-7; 8 bases line up with TRBD1. The V and J ends lost 6 bases and 5 bases, in that order; junction bases with no gene match: 12. In germline, CDR1 is MDHEN, CDR2 SYDVKM. The length of the CDR3 is 15 residues. CDR3 nucleotide sequence: TGTGCCAGCAGCACCCTCCGGGACAGGATACACGAGCAGTACTTC. Protein: CASSTLRDRIHEQYF. Filled out from reference TRBV28 and TRBJ2-7, the complete variable domain reads DVKVTQSSRYLVKRTGEKVFLECVQDMDHENMFWYRQDPGLGLRLIYFSYDVKMKEKGDIPEGYSVSREKKERFSLILESASTNQTSMYLCASSTLRDRIHEQYFGPGTRLTVT.

CDR3 residues: CASSKGLRYTF. CDR3 DNA: TGTGCCAGCAGTAAGGGGTTACGCTACACCTTC. This chain uses TRBV6-5 with TRBJ1-2; a possible D gene is TRBD1 (5 bases). V was shortened by 5 bases and J by 9 bases, with 10 bases between the two germline ends. The CDR3 runs 11 residues. Germline V gene lookup returns CDR1 MNHEY and CDR2 SVGAGI.

V and J are TRBV4-3 and TRBJ2-1; the D gene is possibly TRBD2 (6 bases). The CDR3 has 14 amino acids. V lost 2 bases, J lost 6 bases, and 11 bases lay in between. CDR1 and CDR2 from the germline V gene are LGHNA and YSLEER. This CDR3 is CASSQTGGVNEQFF. The CDR3, as DNA: TGCGCCAGCAGCCAAACCGGGGGTGTCAATGAGCAGTTCTTC.

The rearrangement links TRBV7-2 to TRBJ1-1; D ambiguous. CDR3 size: 13 residues. The germline CDR1 and CDR2 sequences are SGHTA and FQGNSA. The V end lost 5 bases, the J end lost 10 bases, and 17 bases lay between the germline ends. CDR3 in DNA: TGTGCCAGCAGCACTAGGTTGGGGTTAGGAGCTTTCTTT. This translates into CASSTRLGLGAFF. Supplemented by reference TRBV7-2 and TRBJ1-1, the full variable domain reads GAGVSQSPSNKVTEKGKDVELRCDPISGHTALYWYRQSLGQGLEFLIYFQGNSAPDKSGLPSDRFSAERTGGSVSTLTIQRTQQEDSAVYLCASSTRLGLGAFFGQGTRLTVV.

The rearrangement links TRBV29-1 to TRBJ2-7, with D perhaps TRBD1 (6 bases). This CDR3 contains 12 residues. Germline loops: CDR1 SQVTM, CDR2 ANQGSEA. The V end was cut by 5 bases, the J end by 0 bases, with 8 bases between. The CDR3 DNA is TGCAGCGTTAGACAGGACTCCTACGAGCAGTACTTC. This codes for CSVRQDSYEQYF.

This clone was observed a few times. The gene calls are TRBV2 and TRBJ1-1; 7 bases are shared with TRBD1. This CDR3 contains 15 residues. Looked up from germline, CDR1 is SNHLY and CDR2 is FYNNEI. With 5 bases clipped from V and 3 bases from J, the junction kept 9 bases outside the gene matches. CDR3 in DNA: TGTGCCAGCAGTTTCCCGGGACAGCGGGACACTGAAGCTTTCTTT. Amino acid sequence: CASSFPGQRDTEAFF.

The gene calls are TRBV5-5 and TRBJ2-6; a possible D gene is TRBD1 (6 bases). CDR3 length: 17 residues. The germline V gene has CDR1 SGHKS and CDR2 YYEKEE (reference sequence). V lost 4 bases and J lost 0, with 14 bases in between. Here the CDR3 reads CASSPRTAVSGANVLTF. The DNA of the CDR3 is TGTGCCAGCAGCCCTCGGACAGCCGTCTCTGGGGCCAACGTCCTGACTTTC.

The rearrangement joins TRBV18 to TRBJ1-1, with 7 bases aligning to TRBD1. With 2 bases clipped from V and 0 bases from J, the junction kept 6 bases outside the gene matches. This CDR3 spans 16 amino acids. Germline CDR1 KGHSH, CDR2 LQKENI. CDR3 coding DNA: TGTGCCAGCTCACCAGGGACAGCGATCATGAACACTGAAGCTTTCTTT. It is translated as CASSPGTAIMNTEAFF.

This chain connects TRBV18 to TRBJ1-1; D gene ambiguous. V was cut by 6 bases and J by 4 bases, with 15 bases left in between. CDR3 length: 14 residues. CDR1 is KGHSH and CDR2 is LQKENI in the germline V gene. The CDR3 here is CASSPVSLSTEAFF. The CDR3 nucleotides are TGTGCCAGCTCTCCGGTAAGCCTTAGCACTGAAGCTTTCTTT.

In its sample, this clone was seen once. CDR3 in DNA: TGTGCCAGCTCACCGGGGGACACCAACTATGGCTACACCTTC. It encodes CASSPGDTNYGYTF. The genes are TRBV18 and TRBJ1-2, with D maybe TRBD1 (6 bases). V was shortened by 3 bases and J by 2 bases, with 10 bases between the two germline ends. CDR1 is KGHSH, CDR2 LQKENI, per germline. This CDR3 is built from 14 residues.

The chain links TRBV9 to TRBJ1-6; unclear D gene. The V and J ends lost 0 bases and 10 bases respectively, with 14 bases between them. CDR3 size: 15 residues. From germline, CDR1 is SGDLS and CDR2 YYNGEE. CDR3 in DNA: TGTGCCAGCAGCGTAGAGCCAGGCGAAGGCTCACCCCTCCACTTT. Residues: CASSVEPGEGSPLHF.

The rearrangement joins TRBV2 to TRBJ2-1; a possible D gene is TRBD2 (6 bases). From germline, CDR1 is SNHLY and CDR2 FYNNEI. This CDR3 is 14 amino acids long. V lost 5 bases and J lost 4, with 12 bases in between. The CDR3 loop is CASSWDFGYNEQFF. The DNA of the CDR3 is TGTGCCAGCAGTTGGGACTTCGGATACAATGAGCAGTTCTTC.

The rearrangement uses TRBV6-6 and TRBJ1-1; TRBD1 is a possible D gene (5 bases). Looked up from germline, CDR1 is MNHNY and CDR2 is SVGAGI (reference sequence). The CDR3 loop spans 14 amino acids. Trimming stripped 7 bases from V and 2 bases from J, with 14 bases between. The CDR3 nucleotides read TGTGCCAGCATGTTGGCGGGGGTCAACACTGAAGCTTTCTTT. Translation gives CASMLAGVNTEAFF.

This clone appeared a few times. CDR3 sequence: CAIRAGDSSNEQFF. The CDR3 DNA reads as TGTGCCATCAGGGCGGGGGATAGTAGCAATGAGCAGTTCTTC. The chain links TRBV10-3 to TRBJ2-1; 7 positions match TRBD2. CDR1 is ENHRY and CDR2 is SYGVKD in the germline V gene. The V and J ends lost 6 bases and 6 bases, in that order; junction bases with no gene match: 8. The CDR3 totals 14 residues.

The V gene is TRBV6-5, the J gene TRBJ1-4; possibly TRBD1 for D (6 bases). Trimming stripped 0 bases from V and 8 bases from J, with 7 bases between. CDR1 MNHEY and CDR2 SVGAGI come from the germline V gene. CDR3 length equals 13 residues. The CDR3 region has the DNA TGTGCCAGCAGTTACTCCAGGGGAGAAAAACTGTTTTTT. This sequence encodes CASSYSRGEKLFF.

This clone was picked up a small number of times. The rearrangement uses TRBV11-2 and TRBJ1-2, with 8 bases that match TRBD1. From germline, CDR1 is SGHAT and CDR2 FQNNGV. This CDR3 region has 15 residues. V gave up 5 bases and J gave up 1 base; unmatched junction bases: 6. In DNA form, the CDR3 reads TGTGCCAGCAGCCCCCGGACAGGGTTTAACTATGGCTACACCTTC. It codes for CASSPRTGFNYGYTF.

CDR3 amino acids: CASSVGLALTDTQYF. The CDR3 region has the DNA TGTGCCAGCAGTGTGGGACTAGCCCTCACAGATACGCAGTATTTT. The chain combines TRBV2 with TRBJ2-3; 9 bases agree with TRBD2. Per the germline V gene, CDR1 is SNHLY and CDR2 is FYNNEI. This CDR3 is 15 amino acids long. Trimming took 4 bases from V and 2 from J; bases not matched to a gene: 4.

The J gene is TRBJ1-4, the V gene TRBV7-2; tentative D call: TRBD1 (6 bases). This CDR3 is 16 amino acids long. Trimming took 3 bases from V and 2 from J, leaving 13 bases between them. Germline V gene sequence: CDR1 SGHTA, CDR2 FQGNSA. In DNA, the CDR3 is TGTGCCAGCAGCTTTAGACAGGCCAGGACTAATGAAAAACTGTTTTTT. Residues: CASSFRQARTNEKLFF.